Shown below are 18 T cell receptor beta chains from a single sample sequenced in a study of blood T cell repertoires in COVID-19 (dated by TCRdb to about 2020). The library was built by means of the immunoSEQ multiplex PCR assay. TCRdb took over this immuneACCESS table, retaining in-frame rearrangements with V and J assigned. Such tables are incomplete; in checked studies, under half of the missing clones stem from an unresolved V gene, and the remainder is unexplained. The sample table shows fewer than 90,000 clones, and about 85% are seen once. The biggest ten clones account for around 4.2% of the sample. The sequenced sample consisted of peripheral blood. These receptors came from an older man with active COVID-19.

The chain employs TRBV2 and TRBJ2-7; D call uncertain. Germline V lookup: CDR1 SNHLY, CDR2 FYNNEI. There are 15 residues in the CDR3. V lost 4 bases, J lost 0 bases, and 13 bases lay in between. CDR3 DNA sequence: TGTGCCAGCAGTGGGCCAGCGCGCCCCTCCTACGAGCAGTACTTC. This encodes CASSGPARPSYEQYF.

This chain links TRBV21-1 with TRBJ1-5; the D call in the table, TRBD1, was not verified against the DNA. TRBV21-1 is assigned pseudogene status. The CDR3 sequence is 16 residues long. CDR3: CASSCRDRQGNQPQHF. The CDR3 DNA reads as TGTGCCAGCAGCTGCCGCGACCGACAGGGGAATCAGCCCCAGCATTTT.

CDR3 residues: CASSQDGLAGHSSYNEQFF. The CDR3 DNA reads TGTGCCAGCAGCCAAGATGGACTAGCGGGACACAGCTCCTACAATGAGCAGTTCTTC. V usage is TRBV4-2 and J usage is TRBJ2-1; TRBD2 matches at 12 bases. The ends lost 0 bases at V and 0 bases at J; junction bases unmatched: 6. Germline-derived CDR1 and CDR2 are LGHNA and YNFKEQ. This CDR3 contains 19 residues.

The chain couples TRBV4-3 to TRBJ2-1, with D maybe TRBD1 (6 bases). This CDR3 has 13 amino acids. Germline-derived CDR1 and CDR2 are LGHNA and YSLEER. V gave up 3 bases and J gave up 9 bases, with 12 bases separating them. CDR3 DNA: TGCGCCAGCAGCCAGGGGGCCCGGGGTGAGCAGTTCTTC. It codes for CASSQGARGEQFF.

V gene TRBV11-2 combines with J gene TRBJ2-7; a weak D match, TRBD1 (7 bases). This CDR3 is built from 14 residues. The V gene's germline CDR1 is SGHAT and CDR2 FQNNGV. Trimming shortened V by 5 bases and J by 10 bases, and 21 bases separated the two germline ends. The CDR3 loop reads CASSPGGPGLPQYF. The CDR3 DNA reads TGTGCCAGCAGCCCAGGGGGACCGGGACTCCCCCAGTACTTC.

This chain uses TRBV7-9 with TRBJ2-1, with 13 bases that match TRBD2. CDR1 is SEHNR and CDR2 is FQNEAQ in the germline V gene (reference sequence). The CDR3 sequence is 18 residues long. Unmatched junction bases numbered 7, after V lost 5 bases and J lost 0 bases. This chain's CDR3 is CASSPRLAGGSSYNEQFF. In nucleotides, the CDR3 is TGTGCCAGCAGCCCCAGACTAGCGGGAGGAAGCTCCTACAATGAGCAGTTCTTC.

The chain employs TRBV9 and TRBJ1-2; the match to TRBD1 covers 7 bases. Germline CDR1 is SGDLS and CDR2 is YYNGEE. There are 14 residues in the CDR3. V gave up 0 bases and J gave up 4 bases; unmatched junction bases: 3. The CDR3 loop reads CASSVGQGSYGYTF. For the CDR3, the DNA is TGTGCCAGCAGCGTAGGACAGGGTAGCTATGGCTACACCTTC.

The chain is built from TRBV29-1 and TRBJ2-5, with D tentatively TRBD2 (5 bases). The CDR3 sequence is 12 residues long. Germline V gives CDR1 SQVTM, CDR2 ANQGSEA. With 7 bases removed from V and 5 bases from J, the gap between germline ends came to 14 bases. The CDR3 DNA reads TGCAGCGCCCGGACTCCGGGGGAGACCCAGTACTTC. Its translation: CSARTPGETQYF.

The rearrangement uses TRBV9 and TRBJ2-5; 9 bases align to TRBD1. This CDR3 is built from 14 residues. Germline lookup yields CDR1 SGDLS and CDR2 YYNGEE. The V segment lost 2 bases and the J segment 2 bases; nucleotides outside the gene matches: 1. CDR3: CASSVGTGQETQYF. The CDR3 coding sequence is TGTGCCAGCAGCGTCGGGACAGGGCAAGAGACCCAGTACTTC.

The V gene is TRBV21-1, the J gene TRBJ2-3; whether TRBD2, the table's D call, matches the DNA was not checked. TRBV21-1 is listed as a pseudogene. The CDR3 length is 16 residues. CDR3 region: CASSKALGGVEGTQYF. CDR3 DNA sequence: TGTGCCAGCAGCAAAGCGCTTGGGGGGGTCGAGGGTACGCAGTATTTT.

The chain has TRBV5-5 and TRBJ2-1; D remains ambiguous. CDR1 and CDR2 from the germline V gene are SGHKS and YYEKEE (reference sequence). The V end was cut by 4 bases, the J end by 1 base, with 9 bases between. The CDR3 runs 14 residues. As DNA, the CDR3 is TGTGCCAGCAGCCCCCCCCCGTCCTACAATGAGCAGTTCTTC. It specifies CASSPPPSYNEQFF.

DNA for the CDR3: TGTGCCAGCAGTTTCCCGACCTACCGGGACAGGGGGCAGGAGTCCGGGGAGCTGTTTTTT. Protein sequence: CASSFPTYRDRGQESGELFF. The rearrangement uses TRBV28 and TRBJ2-2; 12 nucleotides agree with TRBD1. Losses at the gene ends were 3 bases for V and 6 bases for J; bases not matched to a gene: 17. Germline V CDR1 and CDR2: MDHEN, SYDVKM. There are 20 residues in the CDR3.

The genes are TRBV5-5 and TRBJ2-5; possibly TRBD1 for D (7 bases). Deletions cut 4 bases from V and 4 bases from J, with 23 bases between. Germline assignment: CDR1 SGHKS and CDR2 YYEKEE (reference sequence). The CDR3 runs to 17 residues. As DNA, the CDR3 is TGTGCCAGCAGCCCGAACCTCCTTGGGCAGGGGGGAGAGACCCAGTACTTC. Translation: CASSPNLLGQGGETQYF.

This chain links TRBV2 with TRBJ1-6, with a weak D call TRBD1 (6 bases). Per germline, CDR1 SNHLY and CDR2 FYNNEI. The CDR3 contains 15 residues. Deletions cut 7 bases from V and 7 bases from J, with 17 bases between. CDR3 sequence reads: CASTPQQGWNSPLHF. In DNA form, the CDR3 reads TGTGCCAGCACCCCCCAACAGGGCTGGAATTCACCCCTCCACTTT.

On this clone: Additional DNA sequences in this sample encode the identical CDR3. V gene TRBV30 combines with J gene TRBJ1-1, with D maybe TRBD1 (5 bases). CDR1 and CDR2 from the germline V gene are GTSNPN and SVGIG (reference sequence). The CDR3 is 13 amino acids. The ends were cut back, 0 bases at V and 4 bases at J, with 9 bases in the middle. CDR3 DNA sequence: TGTGCCTGGAGTGTTGGCGGGGGCACTGAAGCTTTCTTT. Residues: CAWSVGGGTEAFF. Full variable domain (remainder filled in from reference TRBV30 and TRBJ1-1): SQTIHQWPATLVQPVGSPLSLECTVEGTSNPNLYWYRQAAGRGLQLLFYSVGIGQISSEVPQNLSASRPQDRQFILSSKKLLLSDSGFYLCAWSVGGGTEAFFGQGTRLTVV.

CDR3 sequence: CASSPSSGSGANVLTF. The DNA of the CDR3 is TGTGCCAGCAGCCCCTCGTCGGGCTCTGGGGCCAACGTCCTGACTTTC. The J gene is TRBJ2-6, the V gene TRBV9; D gene ambiguous. V lost 4 bases to trimming and J lost 0 bases, with 11 bases between them. This CDR3 is 16 amino acids long. Germline V gene data show CDR1 as SGDLS and CDR2 as YYNGEE. Combining the CDR3 with reference TRBV9 and TRBJ2-6 gives the whole variable domain DSGVTQTPKHLITATGQRVTLRCSPRSGDLSVYWYQQSLDQGLQFLIQYYNGEERAKGNILERFSAQQFPDLHSELNLSSLELGDSALYFCASSPSSGSGANVLTFGAGSRLTVL.

With respect to this clone: At one end the junction does not follow the germline gene, possibly because of a read error. The genes are TRBV3-1 (or the pseudogene TRBV3-2) and TRBJ2-7, with 9 bases identical to TRBD2. The CDR3 spans 18 residues. The germline V gene encodes CDR1 LGHDT and CDR2 YNNKEL (reference sequence). The CDR3 DNA sequence: TGTGCCAGCAGCGAAGAGGCACCGCCTAGCGGGATAAATAACGAGCAGTACTTC. It codes for CASSEEAPPSGINNEQYF.

The chain has TRBV19 and TRBJ1-1, with TRBD1 identical over 8 bases. Germline V gives CDR1 LNHDA, CDR2 SQIVND (reference sequence). CDR3 length: 15 residues. V lost 6 bases to trimming and J lost 4 bases; unmatched junction nucleotides: 10. The DNA of the CDR3 is TGTGCCAGTAGGACGACAGGGGCCTCCTCCACTGAAGCTTTCTTT. Translating it yields CASRTTGASSTEAFF.